Here is one TCR beta chain with its context. Its antigen is not known. It was with 60 Vbeta and 13 Jbeta primers that the PCR ran. The data were produced by immunoSEQ multiplex PCR, yet TCRdb's version contains in-frame clones alone and is incomplete. This table holds around 200,000 clones. Looked up from germline, CDR1 is LNHNV and CDR2 is YYDKDF (reference sequence). This CDR3 region has 18 residues. The trim removed 0 bases at V and 5 bases at J, leaving 11 bases unmatched. The data originate from a study of cytomegalovirus exposure and HLA in healthy donors. Overall study results and limits: The study had only CMV serostatus as immune exposure information. Cytomegalovirus association was listed for around 170 TCR beta chains. Most of the CMV-associated TCR beta chains (in a later analysis) appeared to be HLA-restricted. Three chains tied to CMV proved CMV antigen-specific in vitro.

The TCR sequence derives from a girl aged 2 to 9 in good health and CMV-seropositive. The sample consisted of PBMCs. V usage is TRBV15 and J usage is TRBJ2-7, with 12 bases aligning to TRBD1. The CDR3 nucleotides read TGTGCCACCAGCAGAGATTCGTTCGGGACAGGGGGCGAGGACGAGCAGTACTTC. This codes for CATSRDSFGTGGEDEQYF.